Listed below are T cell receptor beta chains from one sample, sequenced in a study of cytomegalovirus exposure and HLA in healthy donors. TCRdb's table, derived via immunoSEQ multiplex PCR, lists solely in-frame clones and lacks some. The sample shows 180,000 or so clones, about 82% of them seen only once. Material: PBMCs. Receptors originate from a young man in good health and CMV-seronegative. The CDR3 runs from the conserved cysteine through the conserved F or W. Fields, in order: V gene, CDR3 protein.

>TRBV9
CASSTGQGAYEAFF
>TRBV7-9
CASSRTDRISGNTIYF
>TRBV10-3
CAISASPGLAGETQYF
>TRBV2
CASSLGTSYTEQFF
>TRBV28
CATTPPGYGTGELFF
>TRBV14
CASSLGAQGRSGYTF
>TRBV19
CASTRGALSNQPQHF
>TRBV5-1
CASAWGGVLYNEQFF
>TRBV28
CASGLTGNYGYTF
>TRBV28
CASSPWIHKRGGSSYNEQFF
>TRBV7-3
CASSLASGVPVNEQFF
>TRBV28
CASSSLAGGQETQYF
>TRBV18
CASSPPTVRVFRGYTF
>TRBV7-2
CASSFQAGSSYEQYF
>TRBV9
CASSVVGLNSPLHF
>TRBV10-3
CAIATTPNSGANVLTF
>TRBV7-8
CASSLIGPGGGVGNTIYF
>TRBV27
CASSSGREIDTQYF
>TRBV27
CASSLVASSYNEQFF
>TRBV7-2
CASSLSRGQYNEQFF
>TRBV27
CASSSPSTDTQYF
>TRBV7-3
CASSQGGQGNYGYTF
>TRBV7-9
CASSLETYRGYTF
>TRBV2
CASKVEQRTGPREGGYTF
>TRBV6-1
CASSELRGYEESYGYTF
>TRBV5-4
CASSLAEGKMFF
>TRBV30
CAWSTGTGYTDTQYF
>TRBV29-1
CSVVGTGGLDTQYF
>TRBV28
CASRFDLSSGNTIYF
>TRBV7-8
CASSLGSAGSGNTIYF
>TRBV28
CASIYGDREQPQHF
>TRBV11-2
CASSLDSLAVDLTDTQYF
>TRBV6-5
CASSTGWSEAFF
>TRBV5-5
CASSLAAGWGSPLHF
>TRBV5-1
CATTTGNTGELFF
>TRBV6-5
CASKGGLVDSPLHF
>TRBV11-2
CASGGTNGNTIYF
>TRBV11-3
CASSPGGTGNGEQFF
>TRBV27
CASGNQGTRDQPQHF
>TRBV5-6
CASSLVDRGQETQYF
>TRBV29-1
CSVPLAGGIGSQFF
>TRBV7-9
CSSSLAGGPYEQFF
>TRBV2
CASSFERLVDNEQFF
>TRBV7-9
CASSFPGTGPYEQYF
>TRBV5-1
CASRGTGGPYEQYF
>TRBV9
CASSVDGGRTTYEQYF
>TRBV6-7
CASSYDSLAGSTDTQYF
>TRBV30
CAKSAGPDTQYF
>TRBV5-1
CASSLLLNYGYTF
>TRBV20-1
CSASPERTF
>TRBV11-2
CASSLSNTGELFF
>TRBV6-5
CASSRRLAGRYEQYF
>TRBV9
CASSEGPPAHEQYF